This T cell receptor beta chain was sequenced for a study of blood T cell repertoires in COVID-19. The wider study: Samples came from the United States, Italy and Spain, spanning acute and convalescent COVID-19.

Germline V gene lookup returns CDR1 SQVTM and CDR2 ANQGSEA. Trimming cost V 3 bases and J 2 bases, with 11 bases left between them. This CDR3 is built from 13 residues. As handled by the study authors: Scientists estimated how many nucleated cells there were by amplifying reference gene primers. Produced via immunoSEQ multiplex PCR; TCRdb's table is partial and in-frame only. V and J calls and clone size are given by that table; D and trimming were obtained from the DNA. The sample records about 190,000 clones, about 88% being singletons. The sequenced sample consisted of peripheral blood. The chain couples TRBV29-1 to TRBJ2-7; D gene unclear. The clonotype originates from a woman aged 40-49 years who had recovered from COVID-19. Written as DNA, the CDR3 is TGCAGCGTTGACGGAACAGATCCCTACGAGCAGTACTTC. It specifies CSVDGTDPYEQYF.